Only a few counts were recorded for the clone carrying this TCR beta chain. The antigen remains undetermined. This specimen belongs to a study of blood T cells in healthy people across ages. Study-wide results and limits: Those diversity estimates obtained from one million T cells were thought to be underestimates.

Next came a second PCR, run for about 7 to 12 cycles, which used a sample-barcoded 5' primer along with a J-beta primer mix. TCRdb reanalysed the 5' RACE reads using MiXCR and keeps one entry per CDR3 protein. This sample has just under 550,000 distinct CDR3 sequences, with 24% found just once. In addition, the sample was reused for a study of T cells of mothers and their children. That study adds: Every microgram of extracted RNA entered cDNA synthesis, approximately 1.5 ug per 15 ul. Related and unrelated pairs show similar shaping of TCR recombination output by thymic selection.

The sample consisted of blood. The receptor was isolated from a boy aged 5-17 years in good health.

In DNA form, the CDR3 reads TGTGCCAGCAGCTTACAGCCAGTCAACACCGGGGAGCTGTTTTTT. As protein: CASSLQPVNTGELFF. The gene calls are TRBV7-2 and TRBJ2-2; no clear D. Trimming left V 2 bases short and J 2 bases short, with 9 bases between. This CDR3 is built from 15 residues. Germline V gene data show CDR1 as SGHTA and CDR2 as FQGNSA.